This TCR beta chain was identified during a study of T cells in localized non-small cell lung cancer. Broader study findings: Highest T cell clonality was seen in uninvolved adjacent lung, surpassing that measured in tumor.

As to this clone: Antigen specificity is unknown.

Clones were sequenced by immunoSEQ multiplex PCR, and TCRdb holds only the in-frame ones, with some missing. This sample has 1,500 to 2,000 clones, with 20% to 25% found just once. The material was normal lung tissue next to the tumor, obtained before any cancer treatment. The receptor comes from a man aged 35 to 69 with stage III lung adenocarcinoma.

Written as DNA, the CDR3 is TGTGCCAGTAGTATTAGTAGGCAGGGCCATCGGCGTGACACCATATATTTT. Its translation is CASSISRQGHRRDTIYF. The chain is built from TRBV19 and TRBJ1-3; perhaps TRBD1 as D (5 bases). V gave up 3 bases and J gave up 8 bases, with 23 bases separating them. This CDR3 has 17 amino acids. Germline values: CDR1 LNHDA, CDR2 SQIVND (reference sequence).